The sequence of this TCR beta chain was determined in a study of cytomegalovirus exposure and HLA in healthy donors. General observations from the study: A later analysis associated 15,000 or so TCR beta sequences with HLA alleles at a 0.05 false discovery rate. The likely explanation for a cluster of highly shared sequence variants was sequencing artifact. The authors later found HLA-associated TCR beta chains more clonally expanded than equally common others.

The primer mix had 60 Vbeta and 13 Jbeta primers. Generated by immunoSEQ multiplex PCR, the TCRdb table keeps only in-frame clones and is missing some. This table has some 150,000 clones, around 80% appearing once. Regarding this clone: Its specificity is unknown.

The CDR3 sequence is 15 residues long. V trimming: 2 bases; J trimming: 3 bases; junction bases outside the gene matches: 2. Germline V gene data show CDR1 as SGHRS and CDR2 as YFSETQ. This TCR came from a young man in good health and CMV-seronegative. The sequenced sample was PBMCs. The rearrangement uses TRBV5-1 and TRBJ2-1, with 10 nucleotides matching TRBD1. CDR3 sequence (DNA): TGCGCCAGCAGCTTAGGGACAGGGGTCTACAATGAGCAGTTCTTC. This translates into CASSLGTGVYNEQFF.